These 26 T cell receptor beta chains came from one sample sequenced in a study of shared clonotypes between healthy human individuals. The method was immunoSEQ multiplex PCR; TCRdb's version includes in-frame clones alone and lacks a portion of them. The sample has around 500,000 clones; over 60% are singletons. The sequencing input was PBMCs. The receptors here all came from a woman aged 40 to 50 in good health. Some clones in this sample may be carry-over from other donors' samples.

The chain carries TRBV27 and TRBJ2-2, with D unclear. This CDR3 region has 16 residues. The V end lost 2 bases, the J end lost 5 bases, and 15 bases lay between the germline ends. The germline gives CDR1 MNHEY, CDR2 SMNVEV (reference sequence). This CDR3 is CASSLLPAAPTGELFF. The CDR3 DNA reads TGTGCCAGCAGTTTACTCCCCGCAGCGCCGACCGGGGAGCTGTTTTTT.

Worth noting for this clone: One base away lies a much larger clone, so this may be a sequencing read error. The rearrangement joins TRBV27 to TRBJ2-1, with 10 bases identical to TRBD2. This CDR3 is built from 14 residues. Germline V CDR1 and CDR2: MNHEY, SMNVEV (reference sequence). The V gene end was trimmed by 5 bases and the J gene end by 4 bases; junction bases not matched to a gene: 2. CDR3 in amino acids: CASSRTSGYNEQFF. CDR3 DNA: TGTGCCAGCAGTCGGACTAGCGGATACAATGAGCAGTTCTTC.

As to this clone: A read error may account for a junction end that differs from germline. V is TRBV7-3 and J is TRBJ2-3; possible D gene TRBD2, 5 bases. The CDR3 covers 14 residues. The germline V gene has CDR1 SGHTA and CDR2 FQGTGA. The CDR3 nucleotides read TGTGCCAGCAGCCCTACTGGGAGCACGGATACGCAGTATTTT. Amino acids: CASSPTGSTDTQYF.

This chain's CDR3 is CASSLGTKGYNEQFF. Here the CDR3 DNA reads TGTGCCAGCAGCTTAGGGACTAAAGGTTACAATGAGCAGTTCTTC. This chain connects TRBV5-8 to TRBJ2-1; TRBD2 aligns across 7 bases. V lost 2 bases, J lost 4 bases, and 6 bases stayed unmatched. The germline V gene has CDR1 SGHTS and CDR2 YDEGEE. This CDR3 region has 15 residues.

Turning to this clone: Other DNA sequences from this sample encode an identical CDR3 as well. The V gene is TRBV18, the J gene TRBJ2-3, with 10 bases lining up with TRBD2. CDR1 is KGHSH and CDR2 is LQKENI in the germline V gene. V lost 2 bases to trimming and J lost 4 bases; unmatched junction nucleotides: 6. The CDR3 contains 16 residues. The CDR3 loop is CASSPGLAGVADTQYF. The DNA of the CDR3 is TGTGCCAGCTCACCAGGGCTAGCGGGAGTGGCAGATACGCAGTATTTT. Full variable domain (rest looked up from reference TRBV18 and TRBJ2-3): NAGVMQNPRHLVRRRGQEARLRCSPMKGHSHVYWYRQLPEEGLKFMVYLQKENIIDESGMPKERFSAEFPKEGPSILRIQQVVRGDSAAYFCASSPGLAGVADTQYFGPGTRLTVL.

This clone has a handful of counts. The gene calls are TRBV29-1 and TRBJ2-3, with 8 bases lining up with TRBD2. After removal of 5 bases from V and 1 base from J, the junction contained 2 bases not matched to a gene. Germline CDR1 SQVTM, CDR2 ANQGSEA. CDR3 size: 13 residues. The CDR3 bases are TGCAGCGTTAAGACTAGCGGCACAGATACGCAGTATTTT. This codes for CSVKTSGTDTQYF.

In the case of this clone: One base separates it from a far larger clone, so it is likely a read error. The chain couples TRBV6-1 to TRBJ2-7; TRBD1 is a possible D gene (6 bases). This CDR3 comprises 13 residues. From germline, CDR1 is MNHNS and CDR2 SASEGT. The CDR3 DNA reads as TGTGCCAGCACCAAGGGGGAATCCTACGAGCGGTACTTC. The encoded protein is CASTKGESYERYF.

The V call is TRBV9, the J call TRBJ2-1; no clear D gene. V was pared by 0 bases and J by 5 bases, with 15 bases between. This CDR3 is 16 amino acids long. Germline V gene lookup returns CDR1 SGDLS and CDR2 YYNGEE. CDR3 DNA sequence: TGTGCCAGCAGCGTAGCGAGTGCCCTGATGGACAATGAGCAGTTCTTC. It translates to CASSVASALMDNEQFF.

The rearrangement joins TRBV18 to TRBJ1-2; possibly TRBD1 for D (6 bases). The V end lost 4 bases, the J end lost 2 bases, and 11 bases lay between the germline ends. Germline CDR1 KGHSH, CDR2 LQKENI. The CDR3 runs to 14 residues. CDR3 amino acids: CASSLRTANYGYTF. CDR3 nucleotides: TGTGCCAGCTCACTCCGGACAGCAAACTATGGCTACACCTTC.

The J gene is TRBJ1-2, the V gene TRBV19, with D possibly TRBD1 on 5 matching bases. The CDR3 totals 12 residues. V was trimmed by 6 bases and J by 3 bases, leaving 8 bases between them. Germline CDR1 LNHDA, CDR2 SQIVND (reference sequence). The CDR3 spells CASRAGYYGYTF. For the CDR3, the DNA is TGTGCCAGTAGAGCAGGGTACTATGGCTACACCTTC.

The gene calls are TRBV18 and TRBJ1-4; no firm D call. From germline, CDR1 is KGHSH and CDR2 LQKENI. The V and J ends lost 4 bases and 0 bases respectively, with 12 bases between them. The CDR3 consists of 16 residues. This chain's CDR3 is CASSLGSSATNEKLFF. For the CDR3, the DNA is TGTGCCAGCTCACTTGGTTCGAGCGCAACTAATGAAAAACTGTTTTTT.

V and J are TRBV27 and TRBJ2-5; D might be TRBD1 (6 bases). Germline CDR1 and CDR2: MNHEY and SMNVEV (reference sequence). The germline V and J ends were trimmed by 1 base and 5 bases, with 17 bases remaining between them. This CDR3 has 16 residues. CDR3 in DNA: TGTGCCAGCAGTTTATTAGGCGGCAGGGGACGGGAGACCCAGTACTTC. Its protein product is CASSLLGGRGRETQYF.

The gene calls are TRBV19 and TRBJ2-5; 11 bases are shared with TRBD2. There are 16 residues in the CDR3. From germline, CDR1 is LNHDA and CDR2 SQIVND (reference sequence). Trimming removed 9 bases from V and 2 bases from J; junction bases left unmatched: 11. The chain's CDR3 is CASAPRGTSGQETQYF. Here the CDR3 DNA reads TGTGCCAGCGCCCCACGAGGGACTAGCGGACAAGAGACCCAGTACTTC.

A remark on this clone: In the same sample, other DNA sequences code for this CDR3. The CDR3 is CASSPANYGYTF. The CDR3 DNA follows: TGTGCCAGCAGCCCCGCGAACTATGGCTACACCTTC. This sequence joins TRBV11-1 and TRBJ1-2, with D unclear. The CDR3 totals 12 residues. V was cut by 5 bases and J by 2 bases, with 6 bases left in between. The V gene's germline CDR1 is SGHAT and CDR2 FQDESV (reference sequence).

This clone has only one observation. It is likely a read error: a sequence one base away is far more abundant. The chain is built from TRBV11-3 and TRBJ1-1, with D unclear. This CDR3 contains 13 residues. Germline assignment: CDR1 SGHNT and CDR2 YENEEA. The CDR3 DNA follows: TGTGCCAGCAGCCCTGACATGAAAACTGAAGCTTTCTTT. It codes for CASSPDMKTEAFF.

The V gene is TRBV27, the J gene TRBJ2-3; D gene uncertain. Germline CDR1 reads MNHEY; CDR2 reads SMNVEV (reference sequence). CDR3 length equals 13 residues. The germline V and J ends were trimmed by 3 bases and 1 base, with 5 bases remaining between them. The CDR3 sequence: CASSFSRTDTQYF. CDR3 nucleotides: TGTGCCAGCAGTTTTAGCCGCACAGATACGCAGTATTTT.

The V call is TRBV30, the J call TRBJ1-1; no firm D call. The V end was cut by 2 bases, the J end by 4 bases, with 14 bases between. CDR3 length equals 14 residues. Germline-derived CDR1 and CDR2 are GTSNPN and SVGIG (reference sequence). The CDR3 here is CAWSPLGSFTEAFF. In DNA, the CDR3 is TGTGCCTGGAGTCCCTTAGGCTCCTTCACTGAAGCTTTCTTT. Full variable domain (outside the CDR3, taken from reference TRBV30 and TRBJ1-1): SQTIHQWPATLVQPVGSPLSLECTVEGTSNPNLYWYRQAAGRGLQLLFYSVGIGQISSEVPQNLSASRPQDRQFILSSKKLLLSDSGFYLCAWSPLGSFTEAFFGQGTRLTVV.

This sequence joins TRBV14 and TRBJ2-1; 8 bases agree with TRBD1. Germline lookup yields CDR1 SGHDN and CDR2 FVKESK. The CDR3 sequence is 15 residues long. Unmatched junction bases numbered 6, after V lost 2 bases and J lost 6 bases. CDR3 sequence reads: CASSQRQGKGNEQFF. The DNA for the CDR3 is TGTGCCAGCAGCCAAAGACAGGGGAAGGGCAATGAGCAGTTCTTC.

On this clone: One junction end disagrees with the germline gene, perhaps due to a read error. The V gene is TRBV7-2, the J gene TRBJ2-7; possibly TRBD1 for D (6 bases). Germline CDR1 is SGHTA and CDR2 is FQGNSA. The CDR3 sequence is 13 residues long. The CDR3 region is CASSSDSHYEQYF. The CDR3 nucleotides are TGCGCCAGCAGCTCGGACAGTCACTACGAGCAGTACTTC.

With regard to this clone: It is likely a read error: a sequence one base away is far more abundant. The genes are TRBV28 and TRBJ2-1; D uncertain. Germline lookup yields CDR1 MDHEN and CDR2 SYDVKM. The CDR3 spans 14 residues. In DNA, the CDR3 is TGTGCCAGCAGGTCGAGGAGCTCCTACAATGAGCAGATCTTC. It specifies CASRSRSSYNEQIF.

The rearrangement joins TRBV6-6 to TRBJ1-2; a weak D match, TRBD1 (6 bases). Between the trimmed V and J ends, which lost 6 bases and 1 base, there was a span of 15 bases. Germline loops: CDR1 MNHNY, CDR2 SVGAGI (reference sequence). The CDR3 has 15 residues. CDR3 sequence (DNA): TGTGCCAGCAGACCAACAGGGAGGTATAACTATGGCTACACCTTC. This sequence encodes CASRPTGRYNYGYTF.

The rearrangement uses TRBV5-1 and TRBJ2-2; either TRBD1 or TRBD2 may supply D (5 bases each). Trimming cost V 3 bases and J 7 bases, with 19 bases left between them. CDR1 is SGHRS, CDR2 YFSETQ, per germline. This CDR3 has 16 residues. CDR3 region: CASSSGTRRSVGELFF. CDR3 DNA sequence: TGCGCCAGCAGCTCTGGGACCCGTCGCTCGGTCGGGGAGCTGTTTTTT.

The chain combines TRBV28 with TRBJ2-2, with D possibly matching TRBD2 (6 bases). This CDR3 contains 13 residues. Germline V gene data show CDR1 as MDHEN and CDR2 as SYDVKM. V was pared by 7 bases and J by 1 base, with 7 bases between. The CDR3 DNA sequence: TGTGCCAGCATTAGCGGGAACACCGGGGAGCTGTTTTTT. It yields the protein CASISGNTGELFF.

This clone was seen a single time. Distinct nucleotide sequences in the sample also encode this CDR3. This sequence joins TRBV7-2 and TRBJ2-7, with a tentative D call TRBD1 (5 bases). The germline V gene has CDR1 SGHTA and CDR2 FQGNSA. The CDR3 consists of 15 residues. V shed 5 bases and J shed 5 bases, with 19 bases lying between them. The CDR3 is CASSLAGLRVHEQYF. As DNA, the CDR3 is TGTGCCAGCAGCCTCGCCGGTCTCAGGGTCCACGAGCAGTACTTC.

CDR3 sequence (DNA): TGCGCCAGCAGCCAAGCACTAGCGGGAGTGGGCACCGGGGAGCTGTTTTTT. It specifies CASSQALAGVGTGELFF. J is TRBJ2-2 and V is TRBV4-1; 11 bases map to TRBD2. Per the germline V gene, CDR1 is MGHRA and CDR2 is YSYEKL. This CDR3 has 17 amino acids. With 1 base clipped from V and 4 bases from J, the junction kept 5 bases outside the gene matches.

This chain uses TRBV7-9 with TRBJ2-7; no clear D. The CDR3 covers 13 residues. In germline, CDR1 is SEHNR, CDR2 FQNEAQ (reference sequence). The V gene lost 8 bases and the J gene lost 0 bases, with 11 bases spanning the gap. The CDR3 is CASARVASYEQYF. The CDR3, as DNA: TGTGCCAGCGCCCGGGTGGCCTCCTACGAGCAGTACTTC.